Below, 18 T cell receptor beta chains from the same sample are listed, as sequenced in a study of cytomegalovirus exposure and HLA in healthy donors. 60 Vbeta and 13 Jbeta primers were used in PCR. Sequencing was performed with immunoSEQ multiplex PCR; in TCRdb, only in-frame clones are kept and a portion is missing. The sample lists roughly 100,000 clones, roughly 9.1% occurring once. The sequenced material came from PBMCs. The origin of the receptors is a man aged 35 to 55 in good health and CMV-seropositive.

This clone was found a few times. This rearrangement joins TRBV7-9 to TRBJ2-2, with 7 nucleotides matching TRBD1. The CDR3 spans 14 residues. The germline CDR1 and CDR2 sequences are SEHNR and FQNEAQ (reference sequence). V was pared by 4 bases and J by 6 bases, with 5 bases of the junction left unmatched. The CDR3 loop reads CASSSRQGPGELFF. The CDR3, as DNA: TGTGCCAGCAGCTCACGACAGGGCCCCGGGGAGCTGTTTTTT.

This clone has more than one count but fewer than ten. The CDR3 bases are TGTGCCAGCAGCGTGGGACTAGCGGGAGGTTCCTACGAGCAGTACTTC. This gives the protein CASSVGLAGGSYEQYF. This chain joins TRBV9 and TRBJ2-7; 15 nucleotides agree with TRBD2. After removal of 2 bases from V and 1 base from J, the junction contained 1 base not matched to a gene. In germline, CDR1 is SGDLS, CDR2 YYNGEE. The CDR3 extends over 16 amino acids.

DNA for the CDR3: TGTGCCAGCAGCACTCAGGGACAGGGGTTCTCCGAGCAGTACTTC. Translating it yields CASSTQGQGFSEQYF. The chain employs TRBV7-6 and TRBJ2-7; 10 positions match TRBD1. Germline loops: CDR1 SGHVS, CDR2 FNYEAQ. CDR3 length: 15 residues. V shed 5 bases and J 6 bases; nucleotides not matched to a gene: 10.

The chain combines TRBV2 with TRBJ1-2; D uncertain. From germline, CDR1 is SNHLY and CDR2 FYNNEI. This CDR3 has 15 amino acids. The ends were cut back, 7 bases at V and 1 base at J, with 16 bases in the middle. CDR3: CASNTDSLINYGYTF. In DNA form, the CDR3 reads TGTGCCAGCAACACAGATTCTCTCATTAACTATGGCTACACCTTC.

This clone was counted at least ten times. This rearrangement joins TRBV5-1 to TRBJ2-7; no reliable D call. V was shortened by 3 bases and J by 7 bases, with 17 bases between the two germline ends. The CDR3 spans 14 residues. Per the germline V gene, CDR1 is SGHRS and CDR2 is YFSETQ. The CDR3 sequence: CASSSVSDRLEQYF. DNA of the CDR3: TGCGCCAGCAGCTCTGTCAGCGACCGGTTGGAGCAGTACTTC.

This clone has just a few counts. The V call is TRBV2, the J call TRBJ2-2, with TRBD2 matching over 15 bases. With V trimmed by 6 bases and J by 7 bases, 9 bases remained unmatched. CDR3 length equals 17 residues. Germline CDR1 SNHLY, CDR2 FYNNEI. CDR3 sequence: CASSGTSGRRKIGELFF. The CDR3 region has the DNA TGTGCCAGCAGCGGGACTAGCGGGAGGCGAAAGATCGGGGAGCTGTTTTTT.

The CDR3 loop reads CATQSGTYEQYF. The CDR3 DNA reads as TGTGCCACACAATCAGGGACCTACGAGCAGTACTTC. The chain employs TRBV15 and TRBJ2-7; tentatively, D is TRBD1 (5 bases). Trimming shortened V by 9 bases and J by 2 bases, and 11 bases separated the two germline ends. Per germline, CDR1 LNHNV and CDR2 YYDKDF (reference sequence). CDR3 length: 12 amino acids.

This clone turned up a few times. The chain has TRBV18 and TRBJ2-3; tentative D call: TRBD2 (6 bases). The length of the CDR3 is 13 residues. The V gene's germline CDR1 is KGHSH and CDR2 LQKENI. With 3 bases removed from V and 6 bases from J, the gap between germline ends came to 10 bases. CDR3 sequence (DNA): TGTGCCAGCTCACCCGGACTACAGGATACGCAGTATTTT. Protein: CASSPGLQDTQYF.

CDR3 loop: CASSQDTDTDTQYF. The DNA for the CDR3 is TGCGCCAGCAGCCAAGATACAGACACAGATACGCAGTATTTT. This chain joins TRBV4-1 and TRBJ2-3; D is ambiguous. The CDR3 loop spans 14 amino acids. The V and J ends lost 0 bases and 2 bases respectively, with 6 bases between them. The germline gives CDR1 MGHRA, CDR2 YSYEKL.

This clone came up a few times. The V call is TRBV9, the J call TRBJ1-2; maybe TRBD1 (6 bases). V lost 4 bases and J 4 bases, leaving 14 bases between the germline ends. Germline CDR1 reads SGDLS; CDR2 reads YYNGEE. The CDR3 is 14 amino acids. The CDR3 nucleotides are TGTGCCAGCAGCACCCAGACAGGATTCTATGGCTACACCTTC. It yields the protein CASSTQTGFYGYTF.

In its sample, this clone was seen a few times. V is TRBV15 and J is TRBJ1-5; 9 bases map to TRBD1. The V segment lost 4 bases and the J segment 4 bases; nucleotides outside the gene matches: 5. Germline V CDR1 and CDR2: LNHNV, YYDKDF (reference sequence). The CDR3 totals 15 residues. CDR3 nucleotide sequence: TGTGCCACCAGCAAGGACAGGGGCCGGAATCAGCCCCAGCATTTT. This translates into CATSKDRGRNQPQHF.

J is TRBJ2-1 and V is TRBV5-1; D is uncertain. V lost 7 bases and J 7 bases, leaving 18 bases between the germline ends. This CDR3 spans 14 amino acids. Germline V lookup: CDR1 SGHRS, CDR2 YFSETQ. This chain's CDR3 is CASAGDPAQNEQFF. Written as DNA, the CDR3 is TGCGCCAGCGCCGGAGACCCCGCTCAAAATGAGCAGTTCTTC. Complete variable domain (other parts from reference TRBV5-1 and TRBJ2-1): KAGVTQTPRYLIKTRGQQVTLSCSPISGHRSVSWYQQTPGQGLQFLFEYFSETQRNKGNFPGRFSGRQFSNSRSEMNVSTLELGDSALYLCASAGDPAQNEQFFGPGTRLTVL.

V and J are TRBV4-3 and TRBJ2-3; 12 bases line up with TRBD2. Germline V gene sequence: CDR1 LGHNA, CDR2 YSLEER. With 0 bases clipped from V and 5 bases from J, the junction kept 12 bases outside the gene matches. This CDR3 region has 19 residues. CDR3: CASSQEKLAGGPVVDTQYF. Here the CDR3 DNA reads TGCGCCAGCAGCCAAGAAAAACTAGCGGGAGGCCCGGTGGTAGATACGCAGTATTTT.

This rearrangement joins TRBV21-1 to TRBJ2-3; no DNA check was done on the table's D call, TRBD1. TRBV21-1 is a listed pseudogene. The CDR3 covers 16 residues. CDR3 protein: CASRTVQGGVTDTQYF. The DNA of the CDR3 is TGTGCCAGCAGAACCGTACAGGGGGGAGTCACAGATACGCAGTATTTT.

This clone showed up just once. The chain recombines TRBV6-6 with TRBJ1-6; TRBD1 matches at 10 bases. Germline-derived CDR1 and CDR2 are MNHNY and SVGAGI (reference sequence). Trimming at V came to 5 bases and at J to 9 bases, leaving 7 bases not matched to a gene. The CDR3 runs 15 residues. The CDR3 DNA reads TGTGCCAGCAGTCCAGACCGGGACAGGGGTTCACCCCTCCACTTT. Translating gives CASSPDRDRGSPLHF.

This clone has only a few counts. V is TRBV25-1 and J is TRBJ2-7, with a possible D match to TRBD1 (5 bases). Germline V gives CDR1 MGHDK, CDR2 SYGVNS. This CDR3 has 15 amino acids. Trimming shortened V by 2 bases and J by 3 bases, and 14 bases separated the two germline ends. For the CDR3, the DNA is TGTGCCAGCAGTGAACTCAGGGATAGTTTCTACGAGCAGTACTTC. This codes for CASSELRDSFYEQYF.

This clone was recorded a few times. The V and J genes are TRBV4-2 and TRBJ1-4, with no clear D. Germline values: CDR1 LGHNA, CDR2 YNFKEQ. V was pared by 1 base and J by 0 bases, with 9 bases between. The CDR3 covers 16 residues. Here the CDR3 reads CASSQVIQSTNEKLFF. CDR3 DNA: TGTGCCAGCAGCCAAGTTATACAGTCAACTAATGAAAAACTGTTTTTT.

The gene calls are TRBV13 and TRBJ2-5, with D tentatively TRBD2 (6 bases). The J call may be wrong; the DNA end is better matched by TRBJ2-7. The CDR3 extends over 15 amino acids. CDR1 is PRHDT and CDR2 is FYEKMQ in the germline V gene (reference sequence). CDR3 protein: CASSSGSGSGYEQYF. The CDR3 DNA is TGTGCCAGCAGCTCGGGGAGCGGTAGCGGTTACGAGCAGTACTTC.